This TCR beta chain appears in the sequencing data of a study of radiotherapy plus CTLA-4 blockade in lung cancer. Overall study findings and caveats: Radiotherapy was combined with ipilimumab, and tumor-derived TCR clones then expanded in blood.

CDR3 length equals 17 residues. Germline-derived CDR1 and CDR2 are LGHNA and YNFKEQ. V lost 1 base to trimming and J lost 4 bases; unmatched junction nucleotides: 8. The count of this clone is one. What it recognizes is unknown. Sequencing used immunoSEQ multiplex PCR; TCRdb keeps in-frame clones, though not all of them. Of about 86,000 clones detected, roughly 87% appear once; the ten largest clones hold 0.82%. The rearrangement joins TRBV4-2 to TRBJ2-5; 11 bases line up with TRBD2. The sequenced sample was peripheral blood, obtained from a patient treated with radiotherapy plus ipilimumab. The clonotype originates from a human donor with non-small cell lung cancer who had stable disease on radiotherapy plus ipilimumab. CDR3 coding DNA: TGTGCCAGCAGCCAAGGACTAGCGGGGAGGTCGGCAGAGACCCAGTACTTC. Translated: CASSQGLAGRSAETQYF.